This record covers a single T cell receptor beta chain. What it binds is not known. Time point given: peripheral blood 6 weeks after treatment start. Locally advanced or metastatic urothelial carcinoma affected the patients. The V end lost 1 base, the J end lost 1 base, and 11 bases lay between the germline ends. Per germline, CDR1 SGHNT and CDR2 YYREEE (reference sequence). The CDR3 runs 15 residues. Assay: immunoSEQ multiplex PCR; the TCRdb copy retains only in-frame clones and omits some. The sample contains about 130,000 clones, 86% of which appear only once. The sample originates from a study of PD-L1 blockade in urothelial cancer. At the level of the study: Reported median T cell count for blood samples was 130,000 to 150,000.

The study, taken as a whole, reports: Where pretreatment blood TCR clonality fell below the median, better survival was predicted.

The sequences come from PBMCs, collected around atezolizumab (anti-PD-L1) treatment. The chain is built from TRBV5-4 and TRBJ1-2; TRBD1 might be the D (6 bases). The TCR sequence derives from a man aged 45-65 years with urothelial cancer. This CDR3 is CASSLRGGHNYGYTF. The CDR3 nucleotides read TGTGCCAGCAGCTTGCGGGGGGGGCATAACTATGGCTACACCTTC.